Below are 11 T cell receptor beta chains sequenced from a single sample in a study of glioma-infiltrating T cells after dendritic cell vaccination. The time point here: after dendritic cell vaccination, including at tumor progression/relapse. TCRdb's copy holds only in-frame clones and misses some; the assay was immunoSEQ multiplex PCR. The data contain 75,000 to 85,000 clones, around 86% of them singletons. Specimen: blood, collected after dendritic cell vaccination. These receptors were obtained from a human donor with glioblastoma.

The genes are TRBV11-3 and TRBJ2-5; 10 nucleotides line up with TRBD2. From germline, CDR1 is SGHNT and CDR2 YENEEA. Trimming at V came to 5 bases and at J to 3 bases, leaving 3 bases not matched to a gene. This CDR3 comprises 14 residues. The CDR3 sequence is CASSPGLAEETQYF. CDR3 DNA sequence: TGTGCCAGCAGCCCTGGACTAGCGGAAGAGACCCAGTACTTC.

The genes are TRBV7-3 and TRBJ1-1; possible D gene TRBD1, 5 bases. With 5 bases removed from V and 2 bases from J, the gap between germline ends came to 9 bases. The germline CDR1 and CDR2 sequences are SGHTA and FQGTGA. This CDR3 spans 13 amino acids. CDR3 sequence: CASSLGHNTEAFF. DNA of the CDR3: TGTGCCAGCAGCCTGGGGCATAACACTGAAGCTTTCTTT.

The chain links TRBV9 to TRBJ2-1; TRBD2 aligns across 10 bases. The CDR3 spans 17 residues. Germline V CDR1 and CDR2: SGDLS, YYNGEE. With 1 base clipped from V and 5 bases from J, the junction kept 9 bases outside the gene matches. The CDR3 reads CASSVTLSGGGDNEQFF. The DNA for the CDR3 is TGTGCCAGCAGCGTAACCCTGAGCGGGGGGGGAGACAATGAGCAGTTCTTC.

The chain couples TRBV5-1 to TRBJ2-5; TRBD2 matches 7 bases. J lost 2 bases, V lost 2 bases, and 6 bases had no gene match. CDR1 is SGHRS, CDR2 YFSETQ, per germline. CDR3 length: 15 residues. CDR3: CASSFGAGPQETQYF. DNA for the CDR3: TGCGCCAGCAGCTTTGGAGCGGGGCCTCAAGAGACCCAGTACTTC.

This rearrangement joins TRBV6-5 to TRBJ2-3; no definite D call. Per the germline V gene, CDR1 is MNHEY and CDR2 is SVGAGI. Trimming left V 6 bases short and J 0 bases short, with 10 bases between. The CDR3 extends over 14 amino acids. The CDR3 DNA sequence: TGTGCCAGCAGGGAGTTCCCCAGCACAGATACGCAGTATTTT. Protein sequence: CASREFPSTDTQYF.

The rearrangement joins TRBV25-1 to TRBJ2-2, with 9 bases matching TRBD2. Looked up from germline, CDR1 is MGHDK and CDR2 is SYGVNS. V lost 3 bases, J lost 10 bases, and 9 bases stayed unmatched. The CDR3 loop spans 15 amino acids. The CDR3 loop reads CASSDYRSGSKELFF. CDR3 nucleotides: TGTGCCAGCAGTGACTACCGTAGCGGGAGCAAGGAGCTGTTTTTT.

DNA of the CDR3: TGTGCCAGCAGGAGTAGCTGGGGGGGCGGAGAGACCCAGTACTTC. It encodes CASRSSWGGGETQYF. The chain is built from TRBV2 and TRBJ2-5; D might be TRBD2 (7 bases). Germline CDR1 is SNHLY and CDR2 is FYNNEI. The CDR3 is 15 amino acids. Deletions cut 6 bases from V and 4 bases from J, with 18 bases between.

The chain has TRBV10-3 and TRBJ2-1; TRBD2 matches at 10 bases. This CDR3 spans 23 amino acids. V lost 6 bases to trimming and J lost 4 bases; unmatched junction nucleotides: 30. CDR1 ENHRY and CDR2 SYGVKD come from the germline V gene. CDR3 residues: CAIRQGSLAGVRPIFIPYNEQFF. As DNA, the CDR3 is TGTGCCATCAGACAGGGGAGTCTAGCGGGAGTTAGGCCCATCTTTATTCCTTACAATGAGCAGTTCTTC.

The chain joins TRBV5-1 to TRBJ2-7, with D possibly TRBD2 on 5 matching bases. Germline CDR1 and CDR2: SGHRS and YFSETQ. The CDR3 is 14 residues long. V was shortened by 2 bases and J by 2 bases, with 11 bases between the two germline ends. The CDR3 nucleotides read TGCGCCAGCAGCTTACGGACCGGGGCCTACGAGCAGTACTTC. This sequence encodes CASSLRTGAYEQYF.

The V and J genes are TRBV5-1 and TRBJ2-7; TRBD1 matches at 7 bases. Germline CDR1 and CDR2: SGHRS and YFSETQ. The CDR3 is 14 amino acids. The trim removed 3 bases at V and 2 bases at J, leaving 5 bases unmatched. DNA of the CDR3: TGCGCCAGCAGCTCGGGACAGCCTCCCTACGAGCAGTACTTC. This translates into CASSSGQPPYEQYF.

The V and J genes are TRBV6-5 and TRBJ1-1, with D possibly being TRBD1 (6 bases). The V and J ends lost 5 bases and 3 bases respectively, with 10 bases between them. The CDR3 is made up of 13 amino acids. Looked up from germline, CDR1 is MNHEY and CDR2 is SVGAGI. This CDR3 reads CASSKGGDTEAFF. The CDR3 DNA is TGTGCCAGCAGTAAAGGGGGTGACACTGAAGCTTTCTTT.